This section outlines one T cell receptor (beta chain) sequence together with its context. What it binds is unknown. This sample stems from a study of T cell repertoires in cytomegalovirus infection. Overall study: Public TCR beta signatures indicated both CMV infection and matching HLA type.

There are 12 residues in the CDR3. V was trimmed by 7 bases and J by 5 bases, leaving 15 bases between them. From germline, CDR1 is SQVTM and CDR2 ANQGSEA. Notes on the study in general: Cumulative public TCR beta family frequency identified CMV carriers with the relevant HLA.

Using its own MiXCR run on the reads, TCRdb lists one record per CDR3 protein. The sample contains about 240,000 distinct CDR3 sequences, 6% to 8% of which appear only once. The clonotype originates from a human donor in good health (CMV status not recorded). Some clones in this sample may be carry-over from other donors' samples. The gene calls are TRBV29-1 and TRBJ2-7, with a weak D call TRBD1 (6 bases). Sequenced: PBMCs. The CDR3 DNA follows: TGCAGCGCCCGACCTAACAGGGACGAGCAGTACTTC. This codes for CSARPNRDEQYF.